One and the same sample provided the 18 T cell receptor beta chains below, sequenced in a study of T cells in women clearing cervical HPV infection. The repertoire was sequenced with immunoSEQ multiplex PCR; TCRdb's copy has only in-frame clones and lacks some. This sample's clone table lists more than 45,000 clones. The sequencing input was blood buffy coat. Receptors originate from a woman between 18 and 70 years old with a cervical HPV16 infection that either progressed to CIN3+ or cleared (not recorded which).

As concerns this clone: The observed sequence ends 3 residues before the CDR3 terminus, with the missing tail filled in from the germline J gene. The chain carries TRBV6-2 or TRBV6-3 and TRBJ2-3, with a weak D call TRBD1 (6 bases). Germline V gene sequence: CDR1 MNHEY, CDR2 SVGEGT. The V end lost 7 bases, the J end lost 5 bases, and 16 bases lay between the germline ends. This CDR3 comprises 14 residues. Partial CDR3 DNA: TGTGCCAGCAACTCGAGGGGGAATCGAGATACG. This sequence encodes CASNSRGNRDT. The CDR3 in its entirety is CASNSRGNRDTQYF.

As regards this clone: The read terminates 3 residues ahead of where the CDR3 ends, so the germline J gene completes it. The chain links TRBV20-1 to TRBJ1-1, with D uncertain. CDR3 length: 12 residues. Trimming took 3 bases from V and 4 from J, leaving 9 bases between them. Germline V gene lookup returns CDR1 DFQATT and CDR2 SNEGSKA (reference sequence). The covered CDR3 bases are TGCAGTGCTAGTTCAAGGGTCACTGAA. Its protein product is CSASSRVTE. The CDR3 in full is CSASSRVTEAFF.

Remarks on this clone: Read data end 3 residues before the CDR3 end; the end is taken from the germline J gene. The genes are TRBV5-4 and TRBJ2-3, with a tentative D call TRBD2 (6 bases). This CDR3 comprises 14 residues. Germline V gene lookup returns CDR1 SGHNT and CDR2 YYREEE (reference sequence). The V and J ends lost 4 bases and 2 bases respectively, with 11 bases between them. The sequenced CDR3 bases are TGTGCCAGCAGCAATCGGGACTTCACAGATACG. Translating it yields CASSNRDFTDT. The whole CDR3 region reads CASSNRDFTDTQYF.

Concerning this clone: The read halts 3 residues ahead of the CDR3 end, with the missing end drawn from the germline J gene. The rearrangement uses TRBV7-3 and TRBJ2-5; a weak D match, TRBD1 (5 bases). CDR3 length: 14 amino acids. CDR1 SGHTA and CDR2 FQGTGA come from the germline V gene. V dropped 5 bases and J dropped 2 bases, with 12 bases sitting between them. Here the CDR3 reads CASSVSGNQETQYF. Incomplete CDR3 DNA: TGTGCCAGCAGCGTTTCAGGGAATCAAGAGACC.

With respect to this clone: The missing CDR3 end, 3 residues past where the read stops, is filled in from the germline J gene. V gene TRBV30 combines with J gene TRBJ1-6, with 9 bases fitting TRBD1. Germline-derived CDR1 and CDR2 are GTSNPN and SVGIG (reference sequence). Trimming removed 0 bases from V and 8 bases from J; junction bases left unmatched: 11. The CDR3 covers 17 residues. The CDR3 loop is CAWSVFPGTGKDSPLHF. Incomplete CDR3 DNA: TGTGCCTGGAGTGTATTTCCCGGGACAGGGAAGGATTCACCC. The full variable domain, in which reference TRBV30 and TRBJ1-6 provide the parts outside the CDR3, is SQTIHQWPATLVQPVGSPLSLECTVEGTSNPNLYWYRQAAGRGLQLLFYSVGIGQISSEVPQNLSASRPQDRQFILSSKKLLLSDSGFYLCAWSVFPGTGKDSPLHFGNGTRLTVT.

As for this clone: The CDR3 is cut off 3 residues early in the read; its end comes from the germline J gene. The rearrangement uses TRBV20-1 and TRBJ1-2, with 9 bases matching TRBD1. The CDR3 is 15 residues long. Germline-derived CDR1 and CDR2 are DFQATT and SNEGSKA (reference sequence). Partial CDR3 DNA: TGCAGTGCCCAAGCCCCGGGACAGGGATCACGGGGC. Translating it yields CSAQAPGQGSRG. The entire CDR3 protein reads CSAQAPGQGSRGYTF.

Note on this clone: The sequenced fragment ends 3 residues before the CDR3 boundary, so the rest is inferred from the germline J gene. The chain recombines TRBV20-1 with TRBJ2-5; 8 nucleotides line up with TRBD2. Trimming took 1 base from V and 5 from J; bases not matched to a gene: 3. The CDR3 covers 13 residues. Looked up from germline, CDR1 is DFQATT and CDR2 is SNEGSKA (reference sequence). This CDR3 is CSARVSGSETQYF. The covered CDR3 bases are TGCAGTGCTAGAGTGAGCGGGAGCGAGACC.

A remark on this clone: The read falls 3 residues short of the CDR3 end, and the missing part is taken from the germline J gene. The chain uses TRBV7-2 and TRBJ2-7, with 9 bases that match TRBD1. Looked up from germline, CDR1 is SGHTA and CDR2 is FQGNSA. The junction had 0 bases not matched to a gene; V was cut back by 3 bases and J by 6 bases. This CDR3 is built from 12 residues. The chain's CDR3 is CASSLTGGEQYF. The covered CDR3 bases are TGTGCCAGCAGCTTGACAGGGGGCGAG.

Concerning this clone itself: The sequence runs out 3 residues before the end of the CDR3; the remainder is reconstructed from the germline J gene. Other DNA sequences in this specimen translate into the identical CDR3. The genes are TRBV5-1 and TRBJ2-1; 13 bases fit TRBD2. The length of the CDR3 is 15 residues. Trimming at V came to 4 bases and at J to 7 bases, leaving 5 bases not matched to a gene. Germline V CDR1 and CDR2: SGHRS, YFSETQ. Incomplete CDR3 DNA: TGCGCCAGCAGCCTTGGACTAGCGGGAGATAATGAG. Translated: CASSLGLAGDNE. The full CDR3 is CASSLGLAGDNEQFF.

On this clone: The read ends 3 residues early relative to the CDR3; the germline J gene fills the gap. The chain links TRBV5-1 to TRBJ2-5, with 9 bases matching TRBD2. The J segment lost 3 bases and the V segment lost 4 bases, leaving 4 bases of the junction unmatched. The length of the CDR3 is 14 residues. Germline CDR1 is SGHRS and CDR2 is YFSETQ. CDR3 protein: CASSHRLAEETQYF. The DNA read from the CDR3 is TGCGCCAGCAGCCACCGACTAGCGGAAGAGACC.

Notes on this clone: With the read ending 3 residues before the CDR3 end, the germline J gene is used to fill in that end. V usage is TRBV12-3 or TRBV12-4 and J usage is TRBJ1-4; possibly TRBD1 for D (6 bases). The CDR3 has 15 residues. Trimming pared 5 bases from V and 8 bases from J, leaving 18 bases between. CDR3 DNA, as far as it was read: TGTGCCAGCAGTCCAACGACAGGCCCCCTAGAAAAA. Its translation is CASSPTTGPLEK. The full CDR3 protein is CASSPTTGPLEKLFF.

The covered CDR3 bases are TGTGCCTGGAGTGGGCAGATCTACGAG. This translates into CAWSGQIYE. The complete CDR3 reads CAWSGQIYEQYF. The V gene is TRBV30, the J gene TRBJ2-7; no reliable D call. The missing CDR3 end, 3 residues past where the read stops, is filled in from the germline J gene. Trimming cost V 1 base and J 3 bases, with 7 bases left between them. Germline values: CDR1 GTSNPN, CDR2 SVGIG (reference sequence). CDR3 length: 12 amino acids. The full variable domain, rest sourced from reference TRBV30 and TRBJ2-7, is SQTIHQWPATLVQPVGSPLSLECTVEGTSNPNLYWYRQAAGRGLQLLFYSVGIGQISSEVPQNLSASRPQDRQFILSSKKLLLSDSGFYLCAWSGQIYEQYFGPGTRLTVT.

With regard to this clone: The read terminates 3 residues before the CDR3 end, so the remaining end is supplied by the germline J gene. The V and J genes are TRBV12-3 or TRBV12-4 and TRBJ1-1; TRBD1 is a possible D gene (5 bases). This CDR3 contains 15 residues. Between the trimmed V and J ends, which lost 1 base and 7 bases, there was a span of 16 bases. The CDR3 bases that were read are TGTGCCAGCAGTTTAGGCCGACAGCTTAAGATTGAA. It encodes CASSLGRQLKIE. The whole CDR3 sequence reads CASSLGRQLKIEAFF.

A word on this clone: The sequence runs out 3 residues before the end of the CDR3; the remainder is reconstructed from the germline J gene. The genes are TRBV19 and TRBJ2-6; possible D gene TRBD1, 6 bases. Germline V CDR1 and CDR2: LNHDA, SQIVND (reference sequence). This CDR3 spans 16 amino acids. V was cut by 8 bases and J by 0 bases, with 14 bases left in between. The CDR3 sequence is CASRPRGGSGANVLTF. CDR3 DNA (partial): TGTGCCAGTCGACCGAGAGGGGGCTCTGGGGCCAACGTC. Drawing the rest from reference TRBV19 and TRBJ2-6, the complete variable domain is DGGITQSPKYLFRKEGQNVTLSCEQNLNHDAMYWYRQDPGQGLRLIYYSQIVNDFQKGDIAEGYSVSREKKESFPLTVTSAQKNPTAFYLCASRPRGGSGANVLTFGAGSRLTVL.

In the case of this clone: The CDR3 goes on 3 residues after the read ends, and that part is filled in from the germline J gene. The chain is built from TRBV20-1 and TRBJ1-5, with D unclear. The CDR3 is made up of 14 amino acids. The V gene's germline CDR1 is DFQATT and CDR2 SNEGSKA (reference sequence). With 3 bases removed from V and 0 bases from J, the gap between germline ends came to 9 bases. The CDR3 is CSASLSDSNQPQHF. The covered CDR3 bases are TGCAGTGCTAGCCTAAGTGATAGCAATCAGCCC.

This chain's CDR3 is CSARVGTGNQPQHF. The part of the CDR3 DNA that was read is TGCAGTGCTAGAGTCGGGACAGGCAATCAGCCC. V is TRBV20-1 and J is TRBJ1-5, with 7 positions matching TRBD1. The read terminates 3 residues ahead of where the CDR3 ends, so the germline J gene completes it. The J segment lost 2 bases and the V segment lost 1 base, leaving 2 bases of the junction unmatched. CDR3 length: 14 amino acids. Germline V lookup: CDR1 DFQATT, CDR2 SNEGSKA (reference sequence).

Concerning this clone itself: The CDR3 end falls 3 residues outside the read, so it is completed with the germline J gene. This rearrangement joins TRBV19 to TRBJ2-5; maybe TRBD2 (6 bases). V was shortened by 5 bases and J by 2 bases, with 18 bases between the two germline ends. CDR1 LNHDA and CDR2 SQIVND come from the germline V gene (reference sequence). This CDR3 spans 16 amino acids. The sequenced part of the CDR3 DNA is TGTGCCAGTAGTCTACCCGGGACTCTTGGACAAGAGACC. Translating gives CASSLPGTLGQET. The full CDR3 is CASSLPGTLGQETQYF.

A word on this clone: The read ends 3 residues early relative to the CDR3; the germline J gene fills the gap. The J gene is TRBJ2-7, the V gene TRBV4-2, with a possible D match to TRBD1 (6 bases). CDR3 length: 15 residues. Germline values: CDR1 LGHNA, CDR2 YNFKEQ. V lost 2 bases, J lost 0 bases, and 11 bases lay in between. Here the CDR3 reads CASSQFRDISYEQYF. The CDR3 DNA, read in part, is TGTGCCAGCAGCCAATTCCGGGACATCTCCTACGAG.